This T cell receptor beta chain appears in the sequencing data of a study of cytomegalovirus exposure and HLA in healthy donors. Healthy bone marrow donors supplied every sample. This clone has more than one count but fewer than ten. Antigen unknown. The CDR3 consists of 15 residues. Germline CDR1 reads LGHNT; CDR2 reads FRNRAP. Trimming took 3 bases from V and 6 from J; bases not matched to a gene: 8. Use of 60 Vbeta and 13 Jbeta primers characterized the PCR. Profiling relied on immunoSEQ multiplex PCR, and the TCRdb table lists in-frame clones only, not all of them. The sample holds 100,000 or so clones, about three quarters seen once. Notes on the study in general: Rare TCR sequences predominated, though certain public TCRs were found in many donors.

The sample was PBMCs. The V call is TRBV12-5, the J call TRBJ2-4, with TRBD2 matching over 7 bases. This clonotype was sampled from a man aged 40-50 years in good health and CMV-seronegative. CDR3 sequence: CASGLPGPSGNIQYF. CDR3 DNA sequence: TGTGCTAGTGGTTTACCAGGGCCTAGCGGAAACATTCAGTACTTC.